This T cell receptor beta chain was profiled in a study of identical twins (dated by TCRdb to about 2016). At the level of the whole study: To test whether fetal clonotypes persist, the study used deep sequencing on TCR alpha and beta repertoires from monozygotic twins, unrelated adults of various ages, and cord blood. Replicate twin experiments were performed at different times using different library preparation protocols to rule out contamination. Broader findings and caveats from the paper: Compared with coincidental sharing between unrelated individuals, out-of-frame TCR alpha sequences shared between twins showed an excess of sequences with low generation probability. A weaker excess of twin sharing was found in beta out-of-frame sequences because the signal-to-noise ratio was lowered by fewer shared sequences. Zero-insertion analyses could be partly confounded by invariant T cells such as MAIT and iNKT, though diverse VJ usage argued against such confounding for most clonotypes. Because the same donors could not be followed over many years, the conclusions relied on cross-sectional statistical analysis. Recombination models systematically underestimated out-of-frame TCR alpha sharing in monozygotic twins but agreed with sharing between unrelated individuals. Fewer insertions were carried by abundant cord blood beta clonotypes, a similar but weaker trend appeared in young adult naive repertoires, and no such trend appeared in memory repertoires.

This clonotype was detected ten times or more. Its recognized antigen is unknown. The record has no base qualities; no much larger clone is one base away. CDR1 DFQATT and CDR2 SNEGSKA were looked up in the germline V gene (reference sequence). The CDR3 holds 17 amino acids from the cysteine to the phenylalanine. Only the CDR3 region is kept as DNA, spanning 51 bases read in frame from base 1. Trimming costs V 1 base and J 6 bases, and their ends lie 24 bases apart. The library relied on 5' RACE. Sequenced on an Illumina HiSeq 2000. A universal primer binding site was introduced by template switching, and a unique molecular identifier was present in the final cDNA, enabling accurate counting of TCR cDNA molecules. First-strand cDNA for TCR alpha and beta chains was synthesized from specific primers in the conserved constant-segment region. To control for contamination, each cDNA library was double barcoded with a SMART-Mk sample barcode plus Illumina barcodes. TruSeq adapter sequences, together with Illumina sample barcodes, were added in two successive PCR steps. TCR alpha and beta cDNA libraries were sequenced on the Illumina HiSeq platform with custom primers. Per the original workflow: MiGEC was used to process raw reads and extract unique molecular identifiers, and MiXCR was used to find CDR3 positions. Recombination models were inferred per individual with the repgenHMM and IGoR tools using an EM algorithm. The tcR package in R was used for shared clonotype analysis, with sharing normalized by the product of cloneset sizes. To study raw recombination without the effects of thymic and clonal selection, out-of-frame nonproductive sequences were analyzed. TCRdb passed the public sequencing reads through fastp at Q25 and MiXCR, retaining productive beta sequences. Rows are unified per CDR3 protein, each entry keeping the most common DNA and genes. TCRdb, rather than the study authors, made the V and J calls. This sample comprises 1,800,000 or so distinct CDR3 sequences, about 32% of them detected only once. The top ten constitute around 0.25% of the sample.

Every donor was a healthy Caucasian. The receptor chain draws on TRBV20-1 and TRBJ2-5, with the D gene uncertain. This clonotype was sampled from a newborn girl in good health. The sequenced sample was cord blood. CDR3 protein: CSARVLLPDFSTQTQYF. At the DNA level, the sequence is TGCAGTGCTAGAGTCCTTCTCCCAGATTTTTCGACCCAGACCCAGTACTTC.